This T cell receptor (beta chain) was obtained from a study of T cells in Graves' hyperthyroidism and ophthalmopathy. Germline CDR1 and CDR2: SNHLY and FYNNEI. The CDR3 covers 14 residues. Trimming cost V 4 bases and J 4 bases, with 10 bases left between them. There are many counts of this clonotype. Amplified TCR beta CDR3 regions derived from RNA transcripts. The TCR CDR3 was amplified in a first-round RT-PCR using the HTBI primer set. One entry per CDR3 protein results from TCRdb running MiXCR on the multiplex PCR reads. The table lists approximately 600,000 distinct CDR3 sequences, about 14% of them singletons.

J is TRBJ1-4 and V is TRBV2; D is undetermined. The origin of this receptor is a woman in her 30s with Graves' hyperthyroidism that later progressed to Graves' ophthalmopathy. Material: blood. DNA for the CDR3: TGTGCCAGCAGTGCGGTCCAGCTTAATGAAAAACTGTTTTTT. Amino acids: CASSAVQLNEKLFF.